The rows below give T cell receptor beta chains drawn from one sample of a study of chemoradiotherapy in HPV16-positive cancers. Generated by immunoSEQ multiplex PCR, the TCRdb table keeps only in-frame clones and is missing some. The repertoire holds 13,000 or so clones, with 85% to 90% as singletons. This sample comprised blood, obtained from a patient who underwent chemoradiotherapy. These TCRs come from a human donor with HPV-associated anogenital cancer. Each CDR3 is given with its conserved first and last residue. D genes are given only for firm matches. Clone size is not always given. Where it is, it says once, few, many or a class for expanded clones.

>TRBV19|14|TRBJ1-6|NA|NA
CASSDPSGNSPLHF
TGTGCCAGTAGTGACCCCTCGGGGAATTCACCCCTCCACTTT
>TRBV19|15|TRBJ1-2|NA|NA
CASSIDAAGPGGYTF
TGTGCCAGTAGTATAGATGCGGCAGGCCCCGGCGGCTACACCTTC
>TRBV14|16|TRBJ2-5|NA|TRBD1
CASSQGFQGVKETQYF
TGTGCCAGCAGCCAAGGGTTTCAGGGGGTGAAAGAGACCCAGTACTTC
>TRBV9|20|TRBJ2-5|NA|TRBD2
CASSVGGKGLAGHIKETQYF
TGTGCCAGCAGCGTAGGGGGAAAGGGGCTAGCGGGGCATATAAAAGAGACCCAGTACTTC
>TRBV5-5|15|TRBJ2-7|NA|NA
CASSPHTVEAYEQYF
TGTGCCAGCAGCCCTCACACAGTGGAGGCCTACGAGCAGTACTTC
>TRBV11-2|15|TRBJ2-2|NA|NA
CASSFTGRGTGELFF
TGTGCCAGCAGCTTTACAGGGAGGGGCACCGGGGAGCTGTTTTTT
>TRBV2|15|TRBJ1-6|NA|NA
CASSEGWQGGSPLHF
TGTGCCAGCAGTGAAGGATGGCAGGGTGGTTCACCCCTCCACTTT
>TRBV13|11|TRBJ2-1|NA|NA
CASSLGDEQFF
TGTGCCAGCAGCTTAGGCGATGAGCAGTTCTTC
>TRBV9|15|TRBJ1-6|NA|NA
CASSGGGTYNSPLHF
TGTGCCAGCAGCGGGGGGGGGACCTATAATTCACCCCTCCACTTT
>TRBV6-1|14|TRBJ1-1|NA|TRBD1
CASSDPTGSDKAFF
TGTGCCAGCAGTGATCCGACAGGGTCGGACAAAGCTTTCTTT
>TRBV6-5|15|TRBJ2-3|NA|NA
CASSYSGALTDTQYF
TGTGCCAGCAGTTACTCAGGGGCCCTCACAGATACGCAGTATTTT
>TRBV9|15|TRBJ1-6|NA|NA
CASSARGNYNSPLHF
TGTGCCAGCAGCGCCAGAGGGAACTATAATTCACCCCTCCACTTT
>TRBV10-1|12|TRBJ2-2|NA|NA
CASGTNTGELFF
TGCGCCAGCGGTACGAACACCGGGGAGCTGTTTTTT
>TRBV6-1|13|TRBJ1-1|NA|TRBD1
CASSERQGTEAFF
TGTGCCAGCAGTGAAAGACAGGGCACTGAAGCTTTCTTT
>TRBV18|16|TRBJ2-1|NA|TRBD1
CASSPGGQGASSEQFF
TGTGCCAGCTCACCGGGGGGACAGGGGGCTTCGAGTGAGCAGTTCTTC
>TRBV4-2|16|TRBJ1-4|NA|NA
CASSQEAGRRDEKLFF
TGTGCCAGCAGCCAAGAAGCTGGCAGGCGGGATGAAAAACTGTTTTTT
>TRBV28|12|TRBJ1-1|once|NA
CASSLLQGVAFF
TGTGCCAGCAGTTTGTTGCAGGGTGTAGCTTTCTTT
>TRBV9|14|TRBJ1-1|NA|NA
CASSVAQVNTEAFF
TGTGCCAGCAGCGTAGCCCAGGTGAACACTGAAGCTTTCTTT
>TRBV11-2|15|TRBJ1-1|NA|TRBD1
CASSDGDRAYTEAFF
TGTGCCAGCAGCGATGGGGACAGGGCGTACACTGAAGCTTTCTTT
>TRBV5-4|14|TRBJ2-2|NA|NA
CASSLRVESGELFF
TGTGCCAGCAGCTTGCGGGTCGAGTCCGGGGAGCTGTTTTTT
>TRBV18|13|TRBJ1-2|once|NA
CASSPPQGYGYTF
TGTGCCAGCTCACCCCCCCAAGGGTATGGCTACACCTTC
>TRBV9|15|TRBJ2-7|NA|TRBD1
CASSVGDSDSYEQYF
TGTGCCAGCAGCGTGGGGGACAGTGATTCCTACGAGCAGTACTTC
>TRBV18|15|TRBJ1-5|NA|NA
CASSLGTGSNQPQHF
TGTGCCAGCTCACTAGGGACTGGCAGCAATCAGCCCCAGCATTTT
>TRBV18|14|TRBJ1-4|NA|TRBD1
CASSPDRGNEKLFF
TGTGCCAGCTCACCCGACAGGGGTAATGAAAAACTGTTTTTT
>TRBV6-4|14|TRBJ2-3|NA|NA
CASSDSRGTDTQYF
TGTGCCAGCAGTGACTCGAGGGGGACAGATACGCAGTATTTT
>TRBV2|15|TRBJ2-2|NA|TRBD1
CASSRQGAGTGELFF
TGTGCCAGCAGTAGACAGGGGGCGGGAACCGGGGAGCTGTTTTTT
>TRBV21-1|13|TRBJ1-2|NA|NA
CASRFGTGWGYTF
TGTGCCAGCAGGTTCGGGACTGGCTGGGGCTACACCTTC
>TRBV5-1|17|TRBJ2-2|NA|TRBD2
CASSSPSGRGDTGELFF
TGCGCCAGCAGCTCCCCCTCGGGGAGGGGCGACACCGGGGAGCTGTTTTTT
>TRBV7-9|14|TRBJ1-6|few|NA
CASSLGVGSSPLHF
TGTGCCAGCAGCTTAGGGGTGGGGAGTTCACCCCTCCACTTT
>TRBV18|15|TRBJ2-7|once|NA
CASSPGQESSYEQYF
TGTGCCAGCTCACCAGGTCAGGAGAGCTCCTACGAGCAGTACTTC
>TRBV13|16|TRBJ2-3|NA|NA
CASLLRRGISADTQYF
TGTGCCAGTTTACTAAGACGGGGGATTAGCGCAGATACGCAGTATTTT
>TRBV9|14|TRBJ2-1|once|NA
CASSVYSSYNEQFF
TGTGCCAGCAGCGTATACAGCTCCTACAATGAGCAGTTCTTC
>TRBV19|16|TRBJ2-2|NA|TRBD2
CASKTPGLVNTGELFF
TGTGCCAGTAAAACGCCGGGACTAGTCAACACCGGGGAGCTGTTTTTT
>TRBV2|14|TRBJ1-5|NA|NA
CASRTEGSGKPQHF
TGTGCCAGCAGGACCGAGGGGAGCGGAAAGCCCCAGCATTTT
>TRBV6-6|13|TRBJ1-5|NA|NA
CASSLTENQPQHF
TGTGCCAGCAGTTTGACGGAGAATCAGCCCCAGCATTTT
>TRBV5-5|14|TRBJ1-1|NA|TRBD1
CASRRQGENTEAFF
TGTGCCAGCAGGAGACAGGGCGAAAACACTGAAGCTTTCTTT
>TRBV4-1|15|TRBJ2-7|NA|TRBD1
CASSQEWQGAREQYF
TGCGCCAGCAGCCAAGAGTGGCAGGGGGCCCGCGAGCAGTACTTC
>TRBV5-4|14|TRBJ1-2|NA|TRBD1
CASSSTGGKAGYTF
TGTGCCAGCAGCTCTACAGGGGGGAAAGCTGGCTACACCTTC
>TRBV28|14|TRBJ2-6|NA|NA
CASRGRRGANVLTF
TGTGCCAGCAGGGGACGTCGGGGGGCCAACGTCCTGACTTTC
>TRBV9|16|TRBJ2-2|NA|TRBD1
CASSPRDRGFTGELFF
TGTGCCAGCAGCCCCCGGGACAGGGGGTTCACCGGGGAGCTGTTTTTT
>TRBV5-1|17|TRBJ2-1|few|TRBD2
CASSYGLAGAGYNEQFF
TGCGCCAGCAGCTACGGACTAGCGGGGGCCGGGTACAATGAGCAGTTCTTC
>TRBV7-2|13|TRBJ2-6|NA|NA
CASSSFQANVLTF
TGTGCCAGCAGCTCCTTCCAGGCCAACGTCCTGACTTTC
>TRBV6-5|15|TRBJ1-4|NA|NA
CASRKAGASNEKLFF
TGTGCCAGCAGGAAAGCAGGGGCTTCTAATGAAAAACTGTTTTTT
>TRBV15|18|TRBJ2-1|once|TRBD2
CATSRLAGAPLSYNEQFF
TGTGCCACCAGCAGACTAGCGGGGGCTCCCCTCTCATACAATGAGCAGTTCTTC
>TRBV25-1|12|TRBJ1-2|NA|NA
CASSQTNYGYTF
TGTGCCAGCAGTCAAACTAACTATGGCTACACCTTC
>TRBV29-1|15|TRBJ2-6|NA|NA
CSVSHGGPGANVLTF
TGCAGCGTATCTCATGGGGGGCCTGGGGCCAACGTCCTGACTTTC
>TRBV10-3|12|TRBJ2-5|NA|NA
CAISLKGETQYF
TGTGCCATCAGTCTAAAGGGGGAGACCCAGTACTTC
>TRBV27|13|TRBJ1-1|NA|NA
CASSSWANTEAFF
TGTGCCAGCAGCTCTTGGGCCAACACTGAAGCTTTCTTT
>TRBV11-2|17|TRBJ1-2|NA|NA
CASSLAGFYRNPYGYTF
TGTGCCAGCAGCTTAGCAGGATTCTACAGGAACCCCTATGGCTACACCTTC
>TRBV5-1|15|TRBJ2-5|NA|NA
CASSLVAGSQETQYF
TGCGCCAGCAGCTTGGTAGCAGGGTCACAAGAGACCCAGTACTTC